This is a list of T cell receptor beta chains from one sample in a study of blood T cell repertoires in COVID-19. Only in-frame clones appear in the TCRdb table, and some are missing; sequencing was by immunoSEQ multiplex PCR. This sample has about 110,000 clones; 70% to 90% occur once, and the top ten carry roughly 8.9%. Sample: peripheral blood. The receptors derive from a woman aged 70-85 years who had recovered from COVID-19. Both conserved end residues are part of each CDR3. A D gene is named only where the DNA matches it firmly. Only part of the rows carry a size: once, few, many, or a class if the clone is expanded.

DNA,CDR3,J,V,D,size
TGTGCCTGGAGGCCTGGACAGGGGGCAGGTCAGCCCCAGCATTTT,CAWRPGQGAGQPQHF,TRBJ1-5,TRBV30,TRBD1,-
TGTGCCAGCACCAGAGGTCAGGGTAGTCCTGGCTACACCTTC,CASTRGQGSPGYTF,TRBJ1-2,TRBV6-5,-,-
TGCGCCAGCAGCTTGGAGGGACTATCGGGGGGTGAGCAGTTCTTC,CASSLEGLSGGEQFF,TRBJ2-1,TRBV5-1,TRBD2,-
TGTGCCAGCAGTTACCCTACACGGGTTGAAGCTTTCTTT,CASSYPTRVEAFF,TRBJ1-1,TRBV6-2/TRBV6-3,-,-
TGTGCCATCAGTGAGTCCCTACCTAAGAGCTACACCTTC,CAISESLPKSYTF,TRBJ1-2,TRBV10-3,-,-
TGTGCCAGCAGTCGCACCGGGACACAGGGCGACGAGCAGTACTTC,CASSRTGTQGDEQYF,TRBJ2-7,TRBV6-5,-,once
TGTGCCAGTAACACCGTGGGGGCTCGAGAGAACTATGGCTACACCTTC,CASNTVGARENYGYTF,TRBJ1-2,TRBV19,-,-
TGTGCCAGCAGCCCGGGGGGCCGGTACCAAGAGACCCAGTACTTC,CASSPGGRYQETQYF,TRBJ2-5,TRBV7-3,-,-
TGTGCCAGCGGTCGGACAGGGGGCCTCTACAATGAGCAGTTCTTC,CASGRTGGLYNEQFF,TRBJ2-1,TRBV28,TRBD1,-
TGTGCCAGCAGCTTGTCGGGCAGGGGAAGGGATACGCAGTATTTT,CASSLSGRGRDTQYF,TRBJ2-3,TRBV5-8,-,-
TGCAGCGTTGTCCGGAGCACAGATACGCAGTATTTT,CSVVRSTDTQYF,TRBJ2-3,TRBV29-1,-,-
TGTGCCAGCTCACCCGCGATACTTGAACTAGCTGAAAAACTGTTTTTT,CASSPAILELAEKLFF,TRBJ1-4,TRBV18,-,-
TGTGCCAGTAGCCGACAGGGCTCGGATGGCTACACCTTC,CASSRQGSDGYTF,TRBJ1-2,TRBV19,TRBD1,-
TGTGCCAGCAGCCAAGAAGGCCAGGGGGGACTGTACGAGCAGTACTTC,CASSQEGQGGLYEQYF,TRBJ2-7,TRBV3-1/TRBV3-2,-,-
TGTGCCAGCAGTGAAGCCTTCCGACAGGGAAGGGCAGATACGCAGTATTTT,CASSEAFRQGRADTQYF,TRBJ2-3,TRBV6-1,TRBD1,-
TGTGCCAGCAGCTTGACTAGCGCATTTCAAGAGACCCAGTACTTC,CASSLTSAFQETQYF,TRBJ2-5,TRBV7-9,TRBD2,-
TGTGCCAGCAGTCCTAGGACTAGCGGGAGGTTCCCCTCTGGGGCCAACGTCCTGACTTTC,CASSPRTSGRFPSGANVLTF,TRBJ2-6,TRBV27,TRBD2,-
TGCAGCGTTTCTGGGACTAGCGAAACGTACAATGAGCAGTTCTTC,CSVSGTSETYNEQFF,TRBJ2-1,TRBV29-1,TRBD2,-
TGTGCCAGCGACAGGGGGAGACCTAACTATGGCTACACCTTC,CASDRGRPNYGYTF,TRBJ1-2,TRBV6-4,TRBD1,-
TGTGCCACCAGCAGAGATTGGCGTTTACCGGGCTATGGCTACACCTTC,CATSRDWRLPGYGYTF,TRBJ1-2,TRBV15,-,-
TGTGCCAGCGCCGAGGGACAGCAAGAGACCCAGTACTTC,CASAEGQQETQYF,TRBJ2-5,TRBV18,TRBD1,-
TGTGCCAGCAGTTACGGGTCCTCTGATGTGGCCCAGCATTTT,CASSYGSSDVAQHF,TRBJ1-5,TRBV2,-,-
TGTGCCAGCAGCCATCTAGCGGGAGGGCCTGCCGACGGGGAGCTGTTTTTT,CASSHLAGGPADGELFF,TRBJ2-2,TRBV7-6,TRBD2,once
TGCGCCAGCAGCCGACAGGGGGCGGGTGAAAAACTGTTTTTT,CASSRQGAGEKLFF,TRBJ1-4,TRBV5-1,TRBD1,-
TGTGCCAGCAGCCAAACGGGAGACGTGGAGACCCAGTACTTC,CASSQTGDVETQYF,TRBJ2-5,TRBV4-2,-,-
TGCGCCAGCAGCCCGGGACAGGGATCCTATGGCTACACCTTC,CASSPGQGSYGYTF,TRBJ1-2,TRBV5-1,TRBD1,once
TGTGCCAGCAGCACGGGCGCCGGGACAGGGGCATCCTACACCTTC,CASSTGAGTGASYTF,TRBJ1-2,TRBV5-5,TRBD1,-
TGTGCCAGCAGCTTAGAAAGGGGGGGCGCCTACGAGCAGTACTTC,CASSLERGGAYEQYF,TRBJ2-7,TRBV7-9,-,-